One and the same sample provided the 8 T cell receptor beta chains below, sequenced in a study of blood T cell repertoires in COVID-19. Clones were read by immunoSEQ multiplex PCR, and TCRdb kept only the in-frame ones, dropping some. The data show 75,000 or so clones, with over 75% seen just once and around 6.6% held by the top ten. The sample taken for sequencing was peripheral blood. Source of these receptors: a man aged 65 to 79 with acute or convalescent COVID-19.

This chain links TRBV5-1 with TRBJ2-2; maybe TRBD1 (6 bases). Germline V CDR1 and CDR2: SGHRS, YFSETQ. The CDR3 is 14 residues long. V was pared by 3 bases and J by 2 bases, with 8 bases between. CDR3 nucleotides: TGCGCCAGCAGCTCGGACAGTAACACCGGGGAGCTGTTTTTT. Protein sequence: CASSSDSNTGELFF.

The chain joins TRBV18 to TRBJ2-7; D perhaps matches TRBD1 (5 bases). Trimming removed 2 bases at V and 2 bases at J, with 7 bases between. Germline values: CDR1 KGHSH, CDR2 LQKENI. This CDR3 region has 13 residues. Here the CDR3 DNA reads TGTGCCAGCTCACCAAACAGGCCCTACGAGCAGTACTTC. Its translation: CASSPNRPYEQYF. Variable domain in full (rest from reference TRBV18 and TRBJ2-7): NAGVMQNPRHLVRRRGQEARLRCSPMKGHSHVYWYRQLPEEGLKFMVYLQKENIIDESGMPKERFSAEFPKEGPSILRIQQVVRGDSAAYFCASSPNRPYEQYFGPGTRLTVT.

The chain links TRBV5-5 to TRBJ2-5, with 11 nucleotides matching TRBD1. CDR1 SGHKS and CDR2 YYEKEE come from the germline V gene (reference sequence). The V segment lost 0 bases and the J segment 4 bases; nucleotides outside the gene matches: 8. The CDR3 is made up of 17 amino acids. CDR3: CASSLGTGGAVGETQYF. For the CDR3, the DNA is TGTGCCAGCAGCTTGGGGACAGGGGGCGCAGTGGGAGAGACCCAGTACTTC.

The chain carries TRBV12-3 or TRBV12-4 and TRBJ1-2; tentative D call: TRBD1 (5 bases). This CDR3 comprises 13 residues. The V gene lost 2 bases and the J gene lost 8 bases, with 12 bases spanning the gap. The DNA for the CDR3 is TGTGCCAGCAGTTTATATGGGCAGGGCGGCTACACCTTC. Translated: CASSLYGQGGYTF.

Only one count was recorded for this clone. This chain uses TRBV28 with TRBJ2-7; tentatively, D is TRBD2 (6 bases). V lost 4 bases, J lost 9 bases, and 19 bases lay in between. In germline, CDR1 is MDHEN, CDR2 SYDVKM. The CDR3 consists of 14 residues. CDR3 in amino acids: CASSYRRGLRAQYF. Here the CDR3 DNA reads TGTGCCAGCAGTTACAGGAGGGGATTACGCGCGCAGTACTTC.

The J gene is TRBJ2-3, the V gene TRBV6-6; 10 bases agree with TRBD2. The junction had 11 bases not matched to a gene; V was cut back by 5 bases and J by 6 bases. The CDR3 is made up of 16 amino acids. Germline-derived CDR1 and CDR2 are MNHNY and SVGAGI (reference sequence). The CDR3 protein is CASSGRTSGRSDTQYF. CDR3 bases: TGTGCCAGCAGTGGCCGGACTAGCGGCCGGAGTGATACGCAGTATTTT.

This clone was seen once. This sequence joins TRBV19 and TRBJ1-6; no firm D call. V gave up 2 bases and J gave up 7 bases, with 6 bases separating them. CDR1 and CDR2 from the germline V gene are LNHDA and SQIVND (reference sequence). The CDR3 is 13 amino acids. This CDR3 reads CASSILENSPLHF. The CDR3, as DNA: TGTGCCAGTAGTATACTTGAGAATTCACCCCTCCACTTT.

This sequence joins TRBV28 and TRBJ2-3; D is perhaps TRBD2 (5 bases). Per the germline V gene, CDR1 is MDHEN and CDR2 is SYDVKM. The CDR3 runs 13 residues. V lost 8 bases and J 4 bases, leaving 13 bases between the germline ends. The CDR3 sequence is CASLPGGADTQYF. DNA for the CDR3: TGTGCCAGCCTCCCCGGAGGAGCAGATACGCAGTATTTT.